Following are 20 T cell receptor beta chains from one sample sequenced in a study of cytomegalovirus exposure and HLA in healthy donors. The protocol was immunoSEQ multiplex PCR, while the TCRdb copy is restricted to in-frame clones and leaves out a portion. The data contain around 150,000 clones, 88% of them singletons. The sample comprised PBMCs. The receptor source for this set is a woman aged 18-29 years in good health and CMV-seropositive.

The chain combines TRBV27 with TRBJ1-5; a weak D match, TRBD1 (6 bases). V lost 6 bases and J lost 1, with 10 bases in between. The germline gives CDR1 MNHEY, CDR2 SMNVEV (reference sequence). The CDR3 is 14 amino acids. The CDR3 reads CASRYTGSNQPQHF. The CDR3 coding sequence is TGTGCCAGCAGGTACACAGGGAGCAATCAGCCCCAGCATTTT.

V is TRBV7-9 and J is TRBJ2-7; 13 bases align to TRBD2. The germline gives CDR1 SEHNR, CDR2 FQNEAQ (reference sequence). After removal of 1 base from V and 2 bases from J, the junction contained 2 bases not matched to a gene. This CDR3 has 16 residues. As DNA, the CDR3 is TGTGCCAGCAGCTTAGACGGGACTAGCGGGACCTACGAGCAGTACTTC. This sequence encodes CASSLDGTSGTYEQYF. Full variable domain (remainder filled in from reference TRBV7-9 and TRBJ2-7): DTGVSQNPRHKITKRGQNVTFRCDPISEHNRLYWYRQTLGQGPEFLTYFQNEAQLEKSRLLSDRFSAERPKGSFSTLEIQRTEQGDSAMYLCASSLDGTSGTYEQYFGPGTRLTVT.

V is TRBV11-2 and J is TRBJ1-3; unclear D gene. CDR3 length equals 13 residues. V lost 0 bases to trimming and J lost 5 bases, with 5 bases between them. Germline CDR1 and CDR2: SGHAT and FQNNGV. CDR3 loop: CASSLDRRNTIYF. CDR3 in DNA: TGTGCCAGCAGCTTAGACAGGCGAAACACCATATATTTT.

The CDR3 reads CASSAGTSAYQETQYF. The CDR3 DNA follows: TGTGCCAGCAGCGCTGGGACTAGCGCGTACCAAGAGACCCAGTACTTC. This chain joins TRBV2 and TRBJ2-5; the match to TRBD2 covers 10 bases. J lost 0 bases, V lost 6 bases, and 7 bases had no gene match. Germline lookup yields CDR1 SNHLY and CDR2 FYNNEI. The CDR3 runs 16 residues.

This chain connects TRBV19 to TRBJ2-2, with D perhaps matching TRBD2 (5 bases). V shed 3 bases and J shed 0 bases, with 8 bases lying between them. There are 15 residues in the CDR3. Germline CDR1 LNHDA, CDR2 SQIVND (reference sequence). The CDR3 loop reads CASSMLGTNTGELFF. CDR3 DNA: TGTGCCAGTAGTATGCTCGGGACGAACACCGGGGAGCTGTTTTTT.

CDR3 sequence: CASSLGQGADQPQHF. In DNA form, the CDR3 reads TGTGCCAGCAGCTTGGGACAGGGGGCGGATCAGCCCCAGCATTTT. The J gene is TRBJ1-5, the V gene TRBV5-4, with 10 bases lining up with TRBD1. CDR3 length: 15 residues. The J segment lost 5 bases and the V segment lost 0 bases, leaving 2 bases of the junction unmatched. The germline gives CDR1 SGHNT, CDR2 YYREEE (reference sequence).

V usage is TRBV27 and J usage is TRBJ1-2; maybe TRBD1 (6 bases). The CDR3 totals 14 residues. Germline CDR1 MNHEY, CDR2 SMNVEV (reference sequence). Trimming stripped 7 bases from V and 8 bases from J, with 20 bases between. CDR3 protein: CASTNGRGRFGYTF. Written as DNA, the CDR3 is TGTGCCAGCACCAACGGCAGGGGACGTTTCGGCTACACCTTC.

CDR3 loop: CASSLTPQGGNYGYTF. CDR3 in DNA: TGTGCCAGCAGCCTAACCCCCCAGGGGGGAAACTATGGCTACACCTTC. The chain is built from TRBV9 and TRBJ1-2, with 7 bases aligning to TRBD1. Trimming took 4 bases from V and 2 from J; bases not matched to a gene: 11. Germline CDR1 is SGDLS and CDR2 is YYNGEE. The CDR3 extends over 16 amino acids.

The rearrangement uses TRBV28 and TRBJ2-3; 12 bases are shared with TRBD2. This CDR3 is built from 18 residues. With 6 bases clipped from V and 6 bases from J, the junction kept 16 bases outside the gene matches. Germline V gene lookup returns CDR1 MDHEN and CDR2 SYDVKM. The CDR3 protein is CASRSRKASGGAMDTQYF. The CDR3, as DNA: TGTGCCAGCAGATCGCGCAAGGCTAGCGGGGGGGCAATGGATACGCAGTATTTT.

The rearrangement uses TRBV2 and TRBJ1-1; unclear D gene. Germline values: CDR1 SNHLY, CDR2 FYNNEI. Between the trimmed V and J ends, which lost 0 bases and 0 bases, there was a span of 11 bases. This CDR3 is built from 16 residues. The CDR3 DNA reads as TGTGCCAGCAGTGAAGCGGGCGGGCGGGTGAACACTGAAGCTTTCTTT. Translated: CASSEAGGRVNTEAFF. Full variable domain (remainder filled in from reference TRBV2 and TRBJ1-1): EPEVTQTPSHQVTQMGQEVILRCVPISNHLYFYWYRQILGQKVEFLVSFYNNEISEKSEIFDDQFSVERPDGSNFTLKIRSTKLEDSAMYFCASSEAGGRVNTEAFFGQGTRLTVV.

The chain joins TRBV15 to TRBJ2-5; D is undetermined. Germline CDR1 reads LNHNV; CDR2 reads YYDKDF (reference sequence). Trimming removed 0 bases at V and 5 bases at J, with 13 bases between. The CDR3 sequence is 15 residues long. CDR3 protein: CATSRDQSSSETQYF. For the CDR3, the DNA is TGTGCCACCAGCAGAGATCAGAGTAGCTCGGAGACCCAGTACTTC.

The rearrangement uses TRBV5-6 and TRBJ2-2, with TRBD2 identical over 7 bases. This CDR3 region has 17 residues. CDR1 is SGHDT, CDR2 YYEEEE, per germline. Germline trimming cut 4 bases from V and 1 base from J; bases unmatched to any gene: 10. CDR3 loop: CASSGLSGTKNTGELFF. As DNA, the CDR3 is TGTGCCAGCAGCGGCCTATCCGGGACTAAGAACACCGGGGAGCTGTTTTTT.

This rearrangement joins TRBV9 to TRBJ2-2; 7 bases line up with TRBD1. The germline V gene has CDR1 SGDLS and CDR2 YYNGEE. Unmatched junction bases numbered 3, after V lost 1 base and J lost 6 bases. The CDR3 spans 14 residues. In DNA, the CDR3 is TGTGCCAGCAGCGTAACGACAGGGCCCGGGGAGCTGTTTTTT. It codes for CASSVTTGPGELFF.

The chain carries TRBV6-5 and TRBJ2-3; D gene uncertain. Germline V gene data show CDR1 as MNHEY and CDR2 as SVGAGI. The ends were cut back, 7 bases at V and 0 bases at J, with 8 bases in the middle. The CDR3 loop spans 13 amino acids. CDR3: CASTTPSTDTQYF. The CDR3 DNA is TGTGCCAGCACTACCCCTAGCACAGATACGCAGTATTTT.

CDR3 protein: CASSSIASGGSEQYF. The CDR3 DNA reads as TGTGCCAGCAGCTCAATAGCTTCAGGGGGCTCCGAGCAGTACTTC. The V call is TRBV7-2, the J call TRBJ2-7; 8 nucleotides line up with TRBD1. J was trimmed by 6 bases and V by 4 bases; bases with no gene match: 11. CDR3 length: 15 amino acids. Germline values: CDR1 SGHTA, CDR2 FQGNSA.

V is TRBV7-9 and J is TRBJ1-1; no reliable D call. Trimming cost V 4 bases and J 1 base, with 19 bases left between them. Looked up from germline, CDR1 is SEHNR and CDR2 is FQNEAQ (reference sequence). This CDR3 is built from 17 residues. In nucleotides, the CDR3 is TGTGCCAGCAGCTCGAGGTCATCGTTCACGGCGAACACTGAAGCTTTCTTT. Translating gives CASSSRSSFTANTEAFF.

The genes are TRBV2 and TRBJ2-3; 12 positions agree with TRBD2. Germline V gene sequence: CDR1 SNHLY, CDR2 FYNNEI. This CDR3 spans 16 amino acids. Unmatched junction bases numbered 6, after V lost 6 bases and J lost 2 bases. DNA of the CDR3: TGTGCCAGCAGACGACTAGCGGGGGCCTCCACAGATACGCAGTATTTT. The encoded protein is CASRRLAGASTDTQYF.

J is TRBJ2-2 and V is TRBV15; 8 bases match TRBD1. The trim removed 0 bases at V and 11 bases at J, leaving 14 bases unmatched. The germline V gene encodes CDR1 LNHNV and CDR2 YYDKDF (reference sequence). This CDR3 has 17 amino acids. The CDR3 sequence: CATSRDGQGEGYLELFF. CDR3 nucleotide sequence: TGTGCCACCAGCAGAGATGGACAGGGAGAGGGATATTTAGAGCTGTTTTTT.

The chain uses TRBV10-3 and TRBJ1-6; D might be TRBD1 (5 bases). Germline assignment: CDR1 ENHRY and CDR2 SYGVKD. The CDR3 loop spans 17 amino acids. V was pared by 6 bases and J by 6 bases, with 21 bases between. CDR3 region: CAISPLGGTGSNSPLHF. The DNA for the CDR3 is TGTGCCATCAGCCCCCTGGGCGGGACGGGATCTAATTCACCCCTCCACTTT.

This clone was seen only a few times. The chain uses TRBV29-1 and TRBJ1-2, with D uncertain. Germline CDR1 reads SQVTM; CDR2 reads ANQGSEA. The CDR3 loop spans 10 amino acids. V lost 0 bases, J lost 6 bases, and 2 bases lay in between. CDR3 coding DNA: TGCAGCGTTGAAGATAATGGCTACACCTTC. Translated: CSVEDNGYTF.